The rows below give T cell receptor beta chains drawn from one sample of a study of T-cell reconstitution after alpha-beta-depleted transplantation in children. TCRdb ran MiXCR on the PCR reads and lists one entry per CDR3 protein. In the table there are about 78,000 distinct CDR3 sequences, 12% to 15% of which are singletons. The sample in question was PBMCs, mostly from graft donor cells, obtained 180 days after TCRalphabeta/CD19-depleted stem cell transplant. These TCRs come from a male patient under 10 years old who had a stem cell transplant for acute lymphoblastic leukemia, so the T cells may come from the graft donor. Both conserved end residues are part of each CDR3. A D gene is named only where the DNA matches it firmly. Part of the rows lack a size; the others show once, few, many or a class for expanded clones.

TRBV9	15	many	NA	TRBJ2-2	TGTGCCAGCAGCGTAGGGGGCAGGCGGACCGGGGAGCTGTTTTTT	CASSVGGRRTGELFF
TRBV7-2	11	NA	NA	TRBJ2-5	TGTGCCAGCAGCCCCGGGACTTTCTGTCACTTC	CASSPGTFCHF
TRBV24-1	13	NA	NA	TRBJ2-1	TGTGCCACCAGTGATTCGGATTGGTACGAGCAGTTCTTC	CATSDSDWYEQFF
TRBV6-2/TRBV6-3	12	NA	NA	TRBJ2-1	TGTGCCAGCAGTTACAACAGGGTTAGCGGGTTCTTC	CASSYNRVSGFF
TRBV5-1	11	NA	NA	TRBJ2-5	TGTGCCAGCAGTTACCAAGAGACCCAGTACTTC	CASSYQETQYF
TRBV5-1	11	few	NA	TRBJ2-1	TGCGCCAGCAGCTGGGGGAATGAGCAGTTCTTC	CASSWGNEQFF
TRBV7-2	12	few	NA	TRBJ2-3	TGTGCCAGCAGCTTAGGGGCGAATGCGCAGTATTTT	CASSLGANAQYF
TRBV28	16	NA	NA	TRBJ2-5	TGTGCCAGCAGTACCCCCGCGTTAGCCGTCGGAGAGACCCAGTATTTC	CASSTPALAVGETQYF
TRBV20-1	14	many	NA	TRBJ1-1	TGCAGTGCTTTTGACCTCTCGACAGGCTTTGAAGCTTTCTTT	CSAFDLSTGFEAFF
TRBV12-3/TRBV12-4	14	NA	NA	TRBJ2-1	TGTGCCACCAGAATAATAGACAGCTACAATGAGCAGTTCTTC	CATRIIDSYNEQFF
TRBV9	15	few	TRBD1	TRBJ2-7	TGTGCCAGCAGCGTAGCAGGACAGGGTCCCTACGAGCAGTACTTC	CASSVAGQGPYEQYF
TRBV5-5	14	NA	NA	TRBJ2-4	TGTGCCAGCAGCTTGTTGTTGGCCAAAAACATTCAGTACTTC	CASSLLLAKNIQYF
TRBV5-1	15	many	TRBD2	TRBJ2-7	TGCGCCAGCAGCTTCTACAGCGGGAGCTCCTACGAGCAGTACTTC	CASSFYSGSSYEQYF
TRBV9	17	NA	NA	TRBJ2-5	TGTGCCAGCAGCGTAGCCCTCAGCGGACCTGCCCAAGAGACCCAGTACTTC	CASSVALSGPAQETQYF